Listed here is a single TCR beta chain. This specimen belongs to a study of OX40 agonist ivuxolimab in advanced cancers. Repertoires were generated with immunoSEQ multiplex PCR, while TCRdb's copy carries only in-frame clones and drops some. Of more than 100,000 clones listed, 90% to 95% were seen once; the top ten hold more than 0.15%. This CDR3 has 15 residues. Germline values: CDR1 SEHNR, CDR2 FQNEAQ (reference sequence). V was clipped by 5 bases and J by 4 bases, with 15 bases between them. Sequenced material: CD4+ or CD8+ T cells sorted from blood, taken in a trial of the OX40 agonist ivuxolimab. This receptor was identified in an adult with an advanced solid tumor such as melanoma, head and neck, liver or kidney cancer. The chain carries TRBV7-9 and TRBJ1-5; D is possibly TRBD1 (5 bases). In DNA, the CDR3 is TGTGCCAGCAGCCGTGGGGGTTCGGGGAATCAGCCCCAGCATTTT. The encoded protein is CASSRGGSGNQPQHF. Looking up the rest from reference TRBV7-9 and TRBJ1-5 gives the full variable domain: DTGVSQNPRHKITKRGQNVTFRCDPISEHNRLYWYRQTLGQGPEFLTYFQNEAQLEKSRLLSDRFSAERPKGSFSTLEIQRTEQGDSAMYLCASSRGGSGNQPQHFGDGTRLSIL.